The T cell receptor (beta chain) under discussion was sequenced for a study of blood T cell repertoires in COVID-19. In the authors' methods: Estimated nucleated cell counts came from reference gene primer amplification. Data came from immunoSEQ multiplex PCR; TCRdb stores just in-frame clones and leaves some out. From that table come the V and J calls and clone size; the DNA was used to work out D and trimming. The repertoire holds about 140,000 clones, about 87% seen once, with more than 4% in the top ten. The CDR3 sequence is 13 residues long. Germline CDR1 is LGHDT and CDR2 is YNNKEL (reference sequence). The junction had 3 bases not matched to a gene; V was cut back by 2 bases and J by 6 bases.

The source of this sequence is a woman aged 40 to 49 with acute or convalescent COVID-19. The chain combines TRBV3-1 (or the pseudogene TRBV3-2) with TRBJ2-7; 8 bases fit TRBD1. Sequencing used peripheral blood. In DNA, the CDR3 is TGTGCCAGCAGCCAAAAACAGGGGGTCGAGCAGTACTTC. This encodes CASSQKQGVEQYF.